This entry describes one TCR beta chain. This record belongs to a study of blood T cell repertoires in COVID-19. The wider study: Both acute and convalescent COVID-19 samples were obtained from the United States, Italy and Spain. From T cells, B-cell-depleted T cells, or PBMCs came the material, which was cDNA or gDNA.

Germline CDR1 is SEHNR and CDR2 is FQNEAQ (reference sequence). The V gene end was trimmed by 6 bases and the J gene end by 2 bases; junction bases not matched to a gene: 7. The CDR3 length is 15 residues. As originally analysed: Counts of nucleated cells, estimated from reference gene primer amplification, were obtained. The data were produced by immunoSEQ multiplex PCR, yet TCRdb's version contains in-frame clones alone and is incomplete. Clonal size and the V and J genes are those of that table, whereas D and trimming came from the DNA. The top ten clones hold around 18% of a sample with about 56,000 clones, more than 70% of them seen once.

The sequence was obtained from a human donor in a cohort sampled during active COVID-19. What was sequenced was peripheral blood. The J gene is TRBJ2-3, the V gene TRBV7-9; 8 nucleotides line up with TRBD1. This CDR3 reads CASSETGVATDTQYF. The CDR3 DNA reads as TGTGCCAGCAGTGAGACAGGGGTTGCCACAGATACGCAGTATTTT.